A single sample gave rise to the 18 T cell receptor beta chains below, sequenced in a study of blood T cell repertoires in COVID-19. Data came from immunoSEQ multiplex PCR; TCRdb stores just in-frame clones and leaves some out. The sample yields around 340,000 clones, 88% seen once. Sequencing was carried out using PBMCs or T cells enriched from blood (not recorded which). These receptors were obtained from a young woman who had been exposed to COVID-19.

The chain joins TRBV2 to TRBJ1-1; perhaps TRBD1 as D (5 bases). CDR1 is SNHLY, CDR2 FYNNEI, per germline. CDR3 length: 14 amino acids. V lost 6 bases, J lost 1 base, and 12 bases lay in between. CDR3 region: CASRADSTNTEAFF. The CDR3, as DNA: TGTGCCAGCAGGGCCGACAGTACGAACACTGAAGCTTTCTTT. Filled out from reference TRBV2 and TRBJ1-1, the complete variable domain reads EPEVTQTPSHQVTQMGQEVILRCVPISNHLYFYWYRQILGQKVEFLVSFYNNEISEKSEIFDDQFSVERPDGSNFTLKIRSTKLEDSAMYFCASRADSTNTEAFFGQGTRLTVV.

V gene TRBV5-1 combines with J gene TRBJ1-2; D not certain. CDR1 is SGHRS and CDR2 is YFSETQ in the germline V gene. Trimming cost V 6 bases and J 0 bases, with 9 bases left between them. This CDR3 has 13 residues. The CDR3 DNA reads TGCGCCAGCACCTACGGGGCTAACTATGGCTACACCTTC. Translating gives CASTYGANYGYTF.

This chain's CDR3 is CASEGDNEKLFF. CDR3 DNA: TGTGCCAGCGAGGGTGATAATGAAAAACTGTTTTTT. The chain combines TRBV28 with TRBJ1-4, with D unclear. Germline CDR1 MDHEN, CDR2 SYDVKM. The germline V and J ends were trimmed by 8 bases and 4 bases, with 8 bases remaining between them. CDR3 length equals 12 residues.

The chain combines TRBV14 with TRBJ2-7, with 9 positions matching TRBD2. The CDR3 consists of 13 residues. Germline trimming cut 4 bases from V and 8 bases from J; bases unmatched to any gene: 6. Germline V gives CDR1 SGHDN, CDR2 FVKESK. As DNA, the CDR3 is TGTGCCAGCAGCCTTGCGGGAGGGATGAAGCAGTACTTC. It translates to CASSLAGGMKQYF.

The gene calls are TRBV28 and TRBJ2-7, with D perhaps matching TRBD1 (6 bases). V dropped 4 bases and J dropped 6 bases, with 16 bases sitting between them. Germline assignment: CDR1 MDHEN and CDR2 SYDVKM. The CDR3 is 14 amino acids. CDR3 nucleotides: TGTGCCAGCAGTTCTCCGGGACATCTCAGCGAGCAGTACTTC. Encoded protein: CASSSPGHLSEQYF. The entire variable domain, with the rest obtained from reference TRBV28 and TRBJ2-7, is as follows: DVKVTQSSRYLVKRTGEKVFLECVQDMDHENMFWYRQDPGLGLRLIYFSYDVKMKEKGDIPEGYSVSREKKERFSLILESASTNQTSMYLCASSSPGHLSEQYFGPGTRLTVT.

This chain joins TRBV29-1 and TRBJ1-2, with D possibly being TRBD1 (6 bases). V was shortened by 7 bases and J by 2 bases, with 11 bases between the two germline ends. This CDR3 is 12 amino acids long. In germline, CDR1 is SQVTM, CDR2 ANQGSEA. CDR3 in amino acids: CSAVDSNYGYTF. Here the CDR3 DNA reads TGCAGCGCTGTGGACAGCAACTATGGCTACACCTTC.

The chain links TRBV7-2 to TRBJ2-7; D perhaps matches TRBD1 (5 bases). CDR1 is SGHTA, CDR2 FQGNSA, per germline. Deletions cut 0 bases from V and 3 bases from J, with 15 bases between. CDR3 length: 16 residues. In nucleotides, the CDR3 is TGTGCCAGCAGCTTAGCGCTCAGACAGCCCAACTACGAGCAGTACTTC. Translation gives CASSLALRQPNYEQYF.

The chain links TRBV7-8 to TRBJ1-1; a weak D match, TRBD1 (6 bases). V was cut by 6 bases and J by 1 base, with 15 bases left in between. Germline-derived CDR1 and CDR2 are SGHVS and FQNEAQ. The CDR3 covers 15 residues. The CDR3 DNA is TGTGCCAGCAGATCTCTAGGGACACGGAACACTGAAGCTTTCTTT. Amino acid sequence: CASRSLGTRNTEAFF.

The gene calls are TRBV28 and TRBJ2-7; 7 positions agree with TRBD1. The CDR3 covers 14 residues. V was pared by 6 bases and J by 4 bases, with 9 bases of the junction left unmatched. CDR1 is MDHEN and CDR2 is SYDVKM in the germline V gene. CDR3 residues: CASSPGQARYEQYF. The CDR3 DNA sequence: TGTGCCAGCAGCCCTGGACAGGCGCGATACGAGCAGTACTTC.

The chain carries TRBV5-1 and TRBJ2-3; 13 nucleotides agree with TRBD2. Losses at the gene ends were 3 bases for V and 6 bases for J; bases not matched to a gene: 10. Germline V gene sequence: CDR1 SGHRS, CDR2 YFSETQ. CDR3 size: 17 residues. CDR3 DNA sequence: TGCGCCAGCAGCTCTGGCCTGGGACTAGCGGGACCGGATACGCAGTATTTT. This gives the protein CASSSGLGLAGPDTQYF.

The chain uses TRBV7-3 and TRBJ2-1, with D possibly TRBD1 on 5 matching bases. Trimming left V 5 bases short and J 4 bases short, with 12 bases between. The germline V gene encodes CDR1 SGHTA and CDR2 FQGTGA. The CDR3 is 14 amino acids. The CDR3 coding sequence is TGTGCCAGCAGCACACAGGACGGTTACAATGAGCAGTTCTTC. Translated: CASSTQDGYNEQFF.

The chain has TRBV11-3 and TRBJ2-1; 7 bases agree with TRBD1. The germline gives CDR1 SGHNT, CDR2 YENEEA. After removal of 2 bases from V and 10 bases from J, the junction contained 11 bases not matched to a gene. The CDR3 totals 15 residues. CDR3 sequence: CASSLRTGTVPEQFF. The CDR3 DNA follows: TGTGCCAGCAGCTTACGTACCGGGACAGTCCCGGAGCAGTTCTTC.

The chain is built from TRBV7-8 and TRBJ1-5, with D unresolved. The CDR3 is 14 residues long. Between the trimmed V and J ends, which lost 3 bases and 4 bases, there was a span of 10 bases. Germline CDR1 is SGHVS and CDR2 is FQNEAQ. The CDR3 coding sequence is TGTGCCAGCAGCTTGGAGGAAGCAAATCAGCCCCAGCATTTT. Protein product: CASSLEEANQPQHF. The entire variable domain, with the rest obtained from reference TRBV7-8 and TRBJ1-5, is as follows: GAGVSQSPRYKVAKRGQDVALRCDPISGHVSLFWYQQALGQGPEFLTYFQNEAQLDKSGLPSDRFFAERPEGSVSTLKIQRTQQEDSAVYLCASSLEEANQPQHFGDGTRLSIL.

This sequence joins TRBV5-1 and TRBJ1-1, with D possibly being TRBD1 (5 bases). This CDR3 has 15 residues. V was pared by 4 bases and J by 0 bases, with 13 bases between. Per the germline V gene, CDR1 is SGHRS and CDR2 is YFSETQ. The CDR3 nucleotides are TGCGCCAGCAGCCGTCCGACAGCAATGAACACTGAAGCTTTCTTT. This translates into CASSRPTAMNTEAFF.

V usage is TRBV2 and J usage is TRBJ2-2; TRBD1 is a possible D gene (6 bases). V was shortened by 5 bases and J by 0 bases, with 10 bases between the two germline ends. The CDR3 loop spans 15 amino acids. The germline gives CDR1 SNHLY, CDR2 FYNNEI. The CDR3 DNA reads as TGTGCCAGCAGTCTTGACAGGACGAACACCGGGGAGCTGTTTTTT. Translating gives CASSLDRTNTGELFF.

The chain has TRBV18 and TRBJ2-5; no reliable D call. Deletions cut 3 bases from V and 5 bases from J, with 25 bases between. Germline values: CDR1 KGHSH, CDR2 LQKENI. This CDR3 is 18 amino acids long. The CDR3 protein is CASSPSPDRGGPMETQYF. The CDR3 bases are TGTGCCAGCTCACCGTCACCCGATCGAGGCGGTCCGATGGAGACCCAGTACTTC.

The CDR3 reads CASSLFPAQGNSPLHF. CDR3 bases: TGTGCCAGCAGTTTATTCCCCGCACAGGGGAATTCACCCCTCCACTTT. This sequence joins TRBV28 and TRBJ1-6; 7 bases match TRBD1. CDR1 MDHEN and CDR2 SYDVKM come from the germline V gene. The CDR3 spans 16 residues. With V trimmed by 1 base and J by 7 bases, 7 bases remained unmatched.

The rearrangement uses TRBV3-1 (or the pseudogene TRBV3-2) and TRBJ1-2; 7 nucleotides line up with TRBD1. The ends lost 3 bases at V and 1 base at J; junction bases unmatched: 8. CDR3 length equals 16 residues. Germline V lookup: CDR1 LGHDT, CDR2 YNNKEL (reference sequence). The CDR3 DNA is TGTGCCAGCAGCCAGGGGACAGCCCCGAATAACTATGGCTACACCTTC. This gives the protein CASSQGTAPNNYGYTF.